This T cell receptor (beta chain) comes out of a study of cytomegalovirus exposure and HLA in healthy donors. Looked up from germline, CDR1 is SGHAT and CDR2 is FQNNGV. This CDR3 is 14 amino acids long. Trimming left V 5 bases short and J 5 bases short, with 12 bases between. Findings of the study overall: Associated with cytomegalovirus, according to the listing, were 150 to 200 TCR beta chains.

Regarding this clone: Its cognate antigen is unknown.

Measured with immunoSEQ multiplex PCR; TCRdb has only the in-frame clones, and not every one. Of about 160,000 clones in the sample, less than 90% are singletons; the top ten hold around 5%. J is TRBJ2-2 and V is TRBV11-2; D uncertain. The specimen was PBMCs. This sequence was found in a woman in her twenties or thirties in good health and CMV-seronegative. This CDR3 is CASSLTTGTGELFF. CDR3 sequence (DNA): TGTGCCAGCAGCCTAACGACCGGTACCGGGGAGCTGTTTTTT. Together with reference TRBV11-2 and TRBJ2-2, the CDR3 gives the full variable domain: EAGVAQSPRYKIIEKRQSVAFWCNPISGHATLYWYQQILGQGPKLLIQFQNNGVVDDSQLPKDRFSAERLKGVDSTLKIQPAKLEDSAVYLCASSLTTGTGELFFGEGSRLTVL.